A selection of T cell receptor beta chains follows, all from one sample in a study of PD-L1 blockade in urothelial cancer. Generated by immunoSEQ multiplex PCR, the TCRdb table keeps only in-frame clones and is missing some. The profile shows about 29,000 clones, approximately 86% of them singletons. Source: PBMCs, taken around atezolizumab (anti-PD-L1) treatment. The source of these receptors is a man between 45 and 60 years old with urothelial cancer. Both conserved end residues are part of each CDR3. The D gene is left open where the match is weak. Clone size is not always given. Where it is, it says once, few, many or a class for expanded clones.

>TRBD2|TRBV7-8|TRBJ2-1|NA
TGTGCCAGCAGTCCTAACACCCTAGCGGGGGCCTACAATGAGCAGTTCTTC
CASSPNTLAGAYNEQFF
>TRBD1|TRBV6-5|TRBJ1-2|NA
TGTGCCAGCAGTTACTCACAGGACAGGGGCTATGGCTACACCTTC
CASSYSQDRGYGYTF
>NA|TRBV9|TRBJ2-3|NA
TGTGCCAGCAGCGTAGCTCCTACCACAGATACGCAGTATTTT
CASSVAPTTDTQYF
>TRBD1|TRBV28|TRBJ2-7|few
TGTGCCAGCAGTAGGACAGGGGTTTCCTACGAGCAGTACTTC
CASSRTGVSYEQYF
>NA|TRBV9|TRBJ2-1|NA
TGTGCCAGCAGCCCACCTAAGGGGGGGTGGGACAATGAGCAGTTCTTC
CASSPPKGGWDNEQFF
>TRBD2|TRBV7-2|TRBJ2-3|NA
TGTGCCAGCAGCCCCCTAGCGGGAGTCGGGGCAGATACGCAGTATTTT
CASSPLAGVGADTQYF
>NA|TRBV4-1|TRBJ2-2|NA
TGCGCCAGCAGCCAAGGGGTGTCTAGCGCTATAACGAACACCGGGGAGCTGTTTTTT
CASSQGVSSAITNTGELFF
>NA|TRBV27|TRBJ2-7|once
TGTGCCAGCAGTTTAGGGAACAGGGTCTCCTACGAGCAGTACTTC
CASSLGNRVSYEQYF
>TRBD1|TRBV27|TRBJ2-7|NA
TGTGCCAGCAGTCCCCGGGACAGGGGGTTTCTAGCACCTAACTACGAGCAGTACTTC
CASSPRDRGFLAPNYEQYF
>TRBD2|TRBV13|TRBJ2-5|NA
TGTGCCAGCAGCCCCGGACTAGCAGCCCGGGAGACCCAGTACTTC
CASSPGLAARETQYF
>TRBD1|TRBV28|TRBJ1-2|NA
TGTGCCAGCAGTCCGAACAGGGGTAGGGACTATGGCTACACCTTC
CASSPNRGRDYGYTF
>TRBD1|TRBV6-5|TRBJ1-2|NA
TGTGCCACCTCACAGGGGGCTGGCTATGGCTACACCTTC
CATSQGAGYGYTF
>NA|TRBV7-6|TRBJ2-3|NA
TGTGCCAGCAGCTTCGGGGTCTACACAGATACGCAGTATTTT
CASSFGVYTDTQYF
>NA|TRBV7-6|TRBJ2-5|NA
TGTGCCAGCAGCTTAGGGCTTCGAGAGACCCAGTACTTC
CASSLGLRETQYF
>TRBD1|TRBV9|TRBJ2-5|NA
TGTGCCAGCAGCCCATGGGACAGAGAGGAGACCCAGTACTTC
CASSPWDREETQYF
>TRBD2|TRBV5-1|TRBJ2-1|once
TGCGCCAGCAGCTTGGCCAGCGGGAGTAGGAACAATGAGCAGTTCTTC
CASSLASGSRNNEQFF
>TRBD2|TRBV7-2|TRBJ2-1|once
TGTGCCAGCAGCTTAGCTGGGACTAGCGGGGCCAGCTCCTACAATGAGCAGTTCTTC
CASSLAGTSGASSYNEQFF
>TRBD2|TRBV6-1|TRBJ2-7|once
TGTGCCAGCAGTGCCGGCAAACTAGCGGGGGCCATCTACGAGCAGTACTTC
CASSAGKLAGAIYEQYF
>TRBD1|TRBV5-6|TRBJ2-2|NA
TGTGCCAGCAGCCCCCGACAGGGGGCGGGCGGGGAGCTGTTTTTT
CASSPRQGAGGELFF
>TRBD2|TRBV11-2|TRBJ2-3|NA
TGTGCCAGCAGCTTAGCGGGAGGAGGTACAGATACGCAGTATTTT
CASSLAGGGTDTQYF
>NA|TRBV7-2|TRBJ1-5|NA
TGTGCCAGCAGCACCACGGGTCATAGCAATCAGCCCCAGCATTTT
CASSTTGHSNQPQHF
>TRBD1|TRBV7-8|TRBJ2-5|once
TGTGCCAGCAGCATGGGACAGCCGGGGGAGACCCAGTACTTC
CASSMGQPGETQYF
>TRBD2|TRBV9|TRBJ2-3|NA
TGTGCCAGCAGCGGAGTAGCGGGGTCTAGCACAGATACGCAGTATTTT
CASSGVAGSSTDTQYF
>TRBD1|TRBV7-9|TRBJ2-5|NA
TGTGCCAGCAGCTTAGAAGGCGGGGACAGGGGGTATGTAGAGACCCAGTACTTC
CASSLEGGDRGYVETQYF
>TRBD1|TRBV10-1|TRBJ2-3|once
TGCGCCAGCAGTCCCTTGGACAGGGATCTAGATACGCAGTATTTT
CASSPLDRDLDTQYF
>TRBD1|TRBV7-8|TRBJ2-2|NA
TGTGCCAGCAGCTCCTCCGGGACAGGGATTTCAGCCGGGGAGCTGTTTTTT
CASSSSGTGISAGELFF